The next 3 T cell receptor beta chains were all read from a single sample in a study of regulatory T cells in long-lasting Graves disease. The time point: newly diagnosed GD, antithyroid drugs for less than 3 months. After RNA was extracted from PBMCs, the TCR library was made from it. With iRepertoire HTBI primers and Arm-PCR of CDR3 regions, TCR beta libraries were built. A single record per CDR3 protein comes from TCRdb applying MiXCR to the multiplex PCR reads. This table holds fewer than 350,000 distinct CDR3 sequences, roughly 18% found once. This sample comprised peripheral blood mononuclear cells (PBMCs), obtained at new diagnosis, from a patient treated with antithyroid drugs. These receptors were taken from a female donor with Graves disease.

This clonotype has just a few counts. This may be a read error: a much more frequent sequence differs by one nucleotide. This chain joins TRBV5-1 and TRBJ2-7; D is perhaps TRBD1 or TRBD2 (5 bases each). This CDR3 is built from 15 residues. Per the germline V gene, CDR1 is SGHRS and CDR2 is YFSETQ. Trimming cost V 5 bases and J 0 bases, with 15 bases left between them. The CDR3 region is CASRTGASSSYEQYF. The CDR3 DNA reads TGCGCCAGCAGGACCGGGGCATCGAGCTCCTACGAGCAGTACTTC.

This clonotype was observed at least ten times. J is TRBJ2-3 and V is TRBV9; TRBD1 is a possible D gene (5 bases). V was clipped by 0 bases and J by 3 bases, with 14 bases between them. Germline V gives CDR1 SGDLS, CDR2 YYNGEE. CDR3 size: 16 residues. The chain's CDR3 is CASSVESAGLTDTQYF. DNA for the CDR3: TGTGCCAGCAGCGTAGAATCGGCAGGGTTAACAGATACGCAGTATTTT.

The J gene is TRBJ1-2, the V gene TRBV7-9; maybe TRBD1 (6 bases). Trimming removed 1 base from V and 1 base from J, with 13 bases in between. Per germline, CDR1 SEHNR and CDR2 FQNEAQ (reference sequence). The CDR3 consists of 16 residues. CDR3 DNA: TGTGCCAGCAGCTTAGATAGGGGGGCGTTTAACTATGGCTACACCTTC. As protein: CASSLDRGAFNYGYTF.